The 5 T cell receptor beta chains given below trace back to one sample, sequenced in a study of T cells in Graves' hyperthyroidism and ophthalmopathy. RNA transcripts were the template for amplifying TCR beta CDR3 regions. Primed by the HTBI set, a first-round RT-PCR was run on the TCR CDR3. TCRdb re-called the multiplex PCR reads through MiXCR, storing one row per CDR3 protein. The table shows a few hundred thousand distinct CDR3 sequences, with around 42% occurring only once. The specimen was peripheral blood or thyroid tissue (not recorded which). These receptors originate from a young woman with Graves' hyperthyroidism.

Concerning this clonotype: The junction and the germline gene differ at one end; a read error may be behind it. CDR3 residues: CATSNGLADYCF. CDR3 nucleotide sequence: TGTGCCACCAGCAACGGACTAGCGGATTATTGTTTT. This chain connects TRBV15 to TRBJ1-3; D remains ambiguous. This CDR3 comprises 12 residues. Germline assignment: CDR1 LNHNV and CDR2 YYDKDF (reference sequence).

This clonotype was counted a few times. The chain carries TRBV9 and TRBJ2-5; 8 bases agree with TRBD2. Germline CDR1 SGDLS, CDR2 YYNGEE. The V segment lost 0 bases and the J segment 3 bases; nucleotides outside the gene matches: 10. The CDR3 runs 17 residues. The CDR3 region has the DNA TGTGCCAGCAGCGTAGGGCCGGGTAGCGGGACTAAAGAGACCCAGTACTTC. Its protein product is CASSVGPGSGTKETQYF.

Ten or more counts support this clonotype. This chain joins TRBV7-3 and TRBJ2-5; TRBD1 matches at 7 bases. The CDR3 sequence is 14 residues long. Germline V lookup: CDR1 SGHTA, CDR2 FQGTGA. The V gene end was trimmed by 4 bases and the J gene end by 0 bases; junction bases not matched to a gene: 2. The CDR3 DNA reads TGTGCCAGCAGCTCCGACAGGGACCAAGAGACCCAGTACTTC. Its protein product is CASSSDRDQETQYF.

The chain couples TRBV24-1 to TRBJ1-3; possibly TRBD1 for D (6 bases). Germline V lookup: CDR1 KGHDR, CDR2 SFDVKD. The CDR3 is 17 residues long. Between the trimmed V and J ends, which lost 11 bases and 0 bases, there was a span of 22 bases. CDR3 sequence: CASSPTWGASSGNTIYF. DNA for the CDR3: TGTGCCAGCTCACCAACATGGGGGGCAAGCTCTGGAAACACCATATATTTT.

The chain links TRBV25-1 to TRBJ1-2; 8 bases line up with TRBD1. V shed 6 bases, J shed 6 bases, and the junction held 12 bases outside the gene matches. Germline CDR1 and CDR2: MGHDK and SYGVNS. The CDR3 totals 15 residues. This chain's CDR3 is CASSLRQGNSHGYTF. The CDR3 region has the DNA TGTGCCAGCAGCTTGAGACAGGGGAATTCGCATGGCTACACCTTC.